This T cell receptor (beta chain) was recorded in a study of human T cells and chemical hapten exposure. There are a few counts of this clonotype. For the library, individual cDNA molecules each received unique molecular identifiers. MiXCR was run by TCRdb on the RACE reads, yielding one entry per CDR3 protein. The repertoire holds tens of thousands of distinct CDR3 sequences, with more than 9.5% as singletons. Noted time point: patch test 3, about 24 weeks after DPC sensitization. Treatment here: therapeutic diphenylcyclopropenone sensitization with weekly scalp DPC. The receptor was derived from a woman in her forties with alopecia areata. Some clones in this sample may be carry-over from other donors' samples. This specimen consisted of whole blood, obtained in connection with sensitization to the hapten diphenylcyclopropenone (DPC).

CDR3 nucleotides: TGCAGTGCTAGGACCCCGCCAGGGGATAATTCACCCCTCCACTTT. Protein sequence: CSARTPPGDNSPLHF. The chain has TRBV20-1 and TRBJ1-6; perhaps TRBD1 as D (6 bases). The length of the CDR3 is 15 residues. Looked up from germline, CDR1 is DFQATT and CDR2 is SNEGSKA (reference sequence). V was shortened by 3 bases and J by 5 bases, with 14 bases between the two germline ends.